This TCR beta chain was captured by sequencing in a study of CD8+ T cells in alopecia areata. Findings and caveats of the study: Compared with mice, patients displayed less clear TCR sharing, possibly for HLA-related reasons. The treated group had a single nonresponder, limiting CD8+ expansion-response conclusions. Normal scalp had lower clonality than lesional scalp, with alopecia totalis/universalis lesions showing this most strongly.

Trimming took off 6 bases at V and 7 bases at J, with 12 bases between the two ends. The CDR3 is made up of 12 amino acids. Germline CDR1 is SQVTM and CDR2 is ANQGSEA. TCR sequencing used cDNA made by reverse transcription of extracted RNA. TCRdb's table, derived via immunoSEQ multiplex PCR, lists solely in-frame clones and lacks some. Seen here are roughly 210,000 clones, around two fifths observed once, and the top ten hold around 2.5%. This clone was seen a single time. Its cognate antigen is unknown. Treatment given: oral pan-JAK inhibitor, 5-10 mg twice daily. Cell sorting on a FACSAria was used to separate CD4+ and CD8+ T cells from the PBMCs.

The sequenced sample was CD4+ T cells sorted from blood, obtained around week 36, from a patient treated with tofacitinib. The clonotype comes from a human donor with alopecia areata. V usage is TRBV29-1 and J usage is TRBJ2-2; D call uncertain. In DNA form, the CDR3 reads TGCAGCGTCCGGAAGGCGAGCGGGGAGCTGTTTTTT. Translating it yields CSVRKASGELFF.